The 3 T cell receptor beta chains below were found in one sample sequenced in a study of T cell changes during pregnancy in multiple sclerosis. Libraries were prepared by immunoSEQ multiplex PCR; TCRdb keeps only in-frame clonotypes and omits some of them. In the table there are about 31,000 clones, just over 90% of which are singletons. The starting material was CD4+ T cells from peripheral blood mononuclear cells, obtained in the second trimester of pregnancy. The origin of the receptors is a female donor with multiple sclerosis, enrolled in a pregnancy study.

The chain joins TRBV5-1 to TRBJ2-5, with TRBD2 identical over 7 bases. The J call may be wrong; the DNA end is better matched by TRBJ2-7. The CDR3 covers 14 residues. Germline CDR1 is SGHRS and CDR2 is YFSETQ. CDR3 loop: CASSLASGDYEQYF. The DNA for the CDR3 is TGCGCCAGCAGCTTGGCTAGCGGAGACTACGAGCAGTACTTC.

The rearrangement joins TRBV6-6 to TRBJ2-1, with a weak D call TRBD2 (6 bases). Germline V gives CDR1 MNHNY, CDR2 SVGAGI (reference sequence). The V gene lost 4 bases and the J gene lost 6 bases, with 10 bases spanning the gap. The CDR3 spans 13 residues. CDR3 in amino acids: CASSFRDFNEQFF. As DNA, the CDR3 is TGTGCCAGCAGTTTCCGGGACTTCAATGAGCAGTTCTTC.

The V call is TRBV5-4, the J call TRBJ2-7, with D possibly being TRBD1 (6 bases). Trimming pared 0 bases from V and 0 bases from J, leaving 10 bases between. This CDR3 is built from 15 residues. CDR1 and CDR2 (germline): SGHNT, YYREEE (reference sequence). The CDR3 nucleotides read TGTGCCAGCAGCTTGGCAGGGGTTAGCTCCTACGAGCAGTACTTC. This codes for CASSLAGVSSYEQYF.